This T cell receptor beta chain was sequenced for a study of blood T cell repertoires in COVID-19. For the study at large: The United States, Italy and Spain provided the acute and convalescent COVID-19 samples.

The V gene lost 1 base and the J gene lost 6 bases, with 10 bases spanning the gap. Germline CDR1 is SEHNR and CDR2 is FQNEAQ (reference sequence). There are 13 residues in the CDR3. In assigning cohorts, the study relied on participant-reported clinical history. Within 2 weeks of study entry, exposed participants had contacted a PCR-confirmed or clinician-diagnosed COVID-19 case. In the original analysis: Counts of nucleated cells, estimated from reference gene primer amplification, were obtained. Only in-frame clones appear in the TCRdb table, and some are missing; sequencing was by immunoSEQ multiplex PCR. V and J calls and clone size are given by that table; D and trimming were obtained from the DNA. This sample has under 300,000 clones; roughly 84% occur once, and the top ten carry 6.6%.

This TCR was recovered from a woman between 50 and 59 years old who had been exposed to COVID-19. The chain links TRBV7-9 to TRBJ2-7; maybe TRBD2 (5 bases). The sequencing sample was made of PBMCs or T cells enriched from blood (not recorded which). CDR3 amino acids: CASSLGARAEQYF. The CDR3, as DNA: TGTGCCAGCAGCTTAGGTGCGAGGGCCGAGCAGTACTTC.